Presented here are 11 T cell receptor beta chains from one specimen sequenced in a study of graft-versus-host responses after intestinal transplantation. TCRdb keeps only in-frame clones here, not all; method: immunoSEQ multiplex PCR. The sample lists fewer than 30,000 clones, more than 90% occurring once. The sample consisted of PBMCs, taken roughly 32 days after intestinal transplant. These receptors were obtained from a human patient who received an intestinal transplant, so some T cells may come from the graft donor.

J is TRBJ1-1 and V is TRBV10-3, with no clear D. Trimming cost V 5 bases and J 2 bases, with 12 bases left between them. CDR1 is ENHRY, CDR2 SYGVKD, per germline. There are 14 residues in the CDR3. The CDR3 reads CAISSPGPNTEAFF. In DNA, the CDR3 is TGTGCCATCAGTTCCCCGGGCCCCAACACTGAAGCTTTCTTT.

In DNA, the CDR3 is TGTGCCAGCAATTGGGACACGGCCAATCAGCCCCAGCATTTT. Translation: CASNWDTANQPQHF. V is TRBV2 and J is TRBJ1-5; TRBD1 might be the D (6 bases). The germline V gene has CDR1 SNHLY and CDR2 FYNNEI. There are 14 residues in the CDR3. V was cut by 7 bases and J by 3 bases, with 13 bases left in between.

This chain joins TRBV7-9 and TRBJ2-1; D possibly corresponds to TRBD2 (6 bases). Germline assignment: CDR1 SEHNR and CDR2 FQNEAQ (reference sequence). CDR3 size: 17 residues. V was clipped by 4 bases and J by 0 bases, with 16 bases between them. The CDR3: CASSWEEGGSSYNEQFF. DNA of the CDR3: TGTGCCAGCAGCTGGGAGGAGGGAGGTAGCTCCTACAATGAGCAGTTCTTC.

In its sample, this clone was seen a few times. The V and J genes are TRBV4-1 and TRBJ1-1, with D unresolved. V was trimmed by 2 bases and J by 2 bases, leaving 3 bases between them. Germline V lookup: CDR1 MGHRA, CDR2 YSYEKL. The CDR3 consists of 12 residues. The CDR3 DNA is TGCGCCAGCAGCCAAATTAACACTGAAGCTTTCTTT. This sequence encodes CASSQINTEAFF.

The rearrangement uses TRBV21-1 and TRBJ2-5. TRBV21-1 is annotated as a pseudogene. CDR3 size: 14 residues. Here the CDR3 reads CASSKVRGPETQYF. The CDR3 coding sequence is TGTGCCAGCAGCAAAGTCCGGGGGCCGGAGACCCAGTACTTC.

CDR3 nucleotide sequence: TGCGCCAGCAGTTACGAGGGGGTCCAAGAGACCCAGTACTTC. It encodes CASSYEGVQETQYF. The gene calls are TRBV5-1 and TRBJ2-5, with D possibly matching TRBD1 (6 bases). Germline V gene sequence: CDR1 SGHRS, CDR2 YFSETQ. Trimming stripped 5 bases from V and 1 base from J, with 12 bases between. The CDR3 extends over 14 amino acids.

CDR3: CARSFWFAGGGRQETQYF. The CDR3 DNA follows: TGTGCCAGAAGCTTTTGGTTCGCGGGAGGGGGAAGACAAGAGACCCAGTACTTC. The chain uses TRBV5-3 and TRBJ2-5; TRBD2 matches 9 bases. TRBV5-3 is assigned to the ORF class and has an uncertain function. The trim removed 2 bases at V and 2 bases at J, leaving 13 bases unmatched. The CDR3 is made up of 18 amino acids.

This chain joins TRBV30 and TRBJ2-7, with TRBD1 matching 10 bases. This CDR3 has 14 residues. V lost 3 bases to trimming and J lost 2 bases; unmatched junction nucleotides: 4. Looked up from germline, CDR1 is GTSNPN and CDR2 is SVGIG (reference sequence). The CDR3 DNA sequence: TGTGCCTGGAGATGGGGACAGGGGACCTACGAGCAGTACTTC. It is translated as CAWRWGQGTYEQYF.

The chain is built from TRBV5-4 and TRBJ1-1, with D unresolved. Trimming removed 7 bases from V and 1 base from J, with 8 bases in between. Germline V CDR1 and CDR2: SGHNT, YYREEE (reference sequence). This CDR3 is built from 12 residues. This CDR3 reads CASGRRNTEAFF. In DNA, the CDR3 is TGTGCCAGCGGCAGGCGGAACACTGAAGCTTTCTTT.

This chain joins TRBV27 and TRBJ2-3; D gene ambiguous. The CDR3 has 15 residues. Germline V gene lookup returns CDR1 MNHEY and CDR2 SMNVEV (reference sequence). V lost 2 bases to trimming and J lost 1 base, with 10 bases between them. The CDR3: CASSLLPPGTDTQYF. DNA for the CDR3: TGTGCCAGCAGTTTACTTCCTCCGGGCACAGATACGCAGTATTTT.

V gene TRBV2 combines with J gene TRBJ2-3; unclear D gene. V was clipped by 7 bases and J by 3 bases, with 5 bases between them. CDR1 is SNHLY and CDR2 is FYNNEI in the germline V gene. CDR3 length equals 11 residues. Written as DNA, the CDR3 is TGTGCCAGCACTCGGACAGATACGCAGTATTTT. It translates to CASTRTDTQYF. Looking up the rest from reference TRBV2 and TRBJ2-3 gives the full variable domain: EPEVTQTPSHQVTQMGQEVILRCVPISNHLYFYWYRQILGQKVEFLVSFYNNEISEKSEIFDDQFSVERPDGSNFTLKIRSTKLEDSAMYFCASTRTDTQYFGPGTRLTVL.